Presented here are 21 T cell receptor beta chains from one specimen sequenced in a study of blood T cell repertoires in COVID-19. Repertoires were generated with immunoSEQ multiplex PCR, while TCRdb's copy carries only in-frame clones and drops some. This table has approximately 440,000 clones, 87% appearing once. Sequences were obtained from PBMCs or T cells enriched from blood (not recorded which). The receptor source for this set is a woman under 30 who had recovered from COVID-19.

The chain combines TRBV14 with TRBJ2-5; D may be TRBD1 (6 bases). The germline gives CDR1 SGHDN, CDR2 FVKESK. The CDR3 extends over 15 amino acids. The germline V and J ends were trimmed by 0 bases and 5 bases, with 13 bases remaining between them. CDR3 amino acids: CASSQDTQGFETQYF. CDR3 sequence (DNA): TGTGCCAGCAGCCAAGACACCCAGGGGTTTGAGACCCAGTACTTC.

This rearrangement joins TRBV5-1 to TRBJ1-1; D is ambiguous. Trimming removed 4 bases at V and 4 bases at J, with 26 bases between. CDR3 length: 18 amino acids. Germline CDR1 is SGHRS and CDR2 is YFSETQ. CDR3 residues: CASSPTTRVQEEGTEAFF. For the CDR3, the DNA is TGCGCCAGCAGCCCGACGACCCGGGTTCAGGAAGAGGGCACTGAAGCTTTCTTT.

This clone was observed a single time. The chain couples TRBV5-1 to TRBJ1-1; D is perhaps TRBD1 (6 bases). This CDR3 spans 15 amino acids. V was trimmed by 0 bases and J by 1 base, leaving 10 bases between them. From germline, CDR1 is SGHRS and CDR2 YFSETQ. CDR3 amino acids: CASSLVAGANTEAFF. The CDR3 region has the DNA TGCGCCAGCAGCTTGGTAGCAGGGGCGAACACTGAAGCTTTCTTT.

The rearrangement joins TRBV9 to TRBJ2-3, with a possible D match to TRBD2 (5 bases). V was cut by 4 bases and J by 0 bases, with 18 bases left in between. Germline V lookup: CDR1 SGDLS, CDR2 YYNGEE. There are 17 residues in the CDR3. CDR3 sequence: CASSSRPQPGSTDTQYF. DNA of the CDR3: TGTGCCAGCAGCTCCAGACCCCAGCCGGGAAGCACAGATACGCAGTATTTT.

This rearrangement joins TRBV6-1 to TRBJ2-3; TRBD2 agrees at 14 bases. Unmatched junction bases numbered 7, after V lost 3 bases and J lost 2 bases. This CDR3 comprises 18 residues. Per the germline V gene, CDR1 is MNHNS and CDR2 is SASEGT. The CDR3 loop is CASSETSGGVSLTDTQYF. The DNA of the CDR3 is TGTGCCAGCAGTGAGACTAGCGGGGGGGTCTCCCTCACAGATACGCAGTATTTT.

A single count supports this clone. The chain is built from TRBV12-3 or TRBV12-4 and TRBJ2-7; the D gene is possibly TRBD1 (5 bases). The CDR3 spans 13 residues. The V end was cut by 7 bases, the J end by 1 base, with 11 bases between. The CDR3 DNA reads as TGTGCCAGCAAAGACAGTAGTTCCTACGAGCAGTACTTC. As protein: CASKDSSSYEQYF.

This chain links TRBV24-1 with TRBJ2-7; 7 nucleotides line up with TRBD2. Germline-derived CDR1 and CDR2 are KGHDR and SFDVKD. The CDR3 runs 11 residues. V lost 11 bases and J lost 5; bases outside the gene matches: 5. The CDR3 region has the DNA TGTGCCATTCAGGGAGGGGACGAGCAGTACTTC. Protein: CAIQGGDEQYF.

The rearrangement uses TRBV25-1 and TRBJ2-7, with 8 bases matching TRBD1. V trimming: 2 bases; J trimming: 0 bases; junction bases outside the gene matches: 6. There are 16 residues in the CDR3. Germline assignment: CDR1 MGHDK and CDR2 SYGVNS. CDR3 protein: CASSEMSGGHSYEQYF. The CDR3 DNA sequence: TGTGCCAGCAGTGAAATGTCAGGGGGCCACTCCTACGAGCAGTACTTC.

The V and J genes are TRBV2 and TRBJ2-7; tentatively, D is TRBD2 (5 bases). Trimming left V 7 bases short and J 2 bases short, with 12 bases between. Per the germline V gene, CDR1 is SNHLY and CDR2 is FYNNEI. This CDR3 is built from 13 residues. In DNA, the CDR3 is TGTGCCAGCACCTCCGGGGTTACCTACGAGCAGTACTTC. As protein: CASTSGVTYEQYF.

This chain joins TRBV18 and TRBJ2-1, with D possibly TRBD1 on 6 matching bases. This CDR3 has 14 amino acids. Germline CDR1 is KGHSH and CDR2 is LQKENI. V lost 2 bases, J lost 5 bases, and 10 bases lay in between. For the CDR3, the DNA is TGTGCCAGCTCACCAACCAGGGACAACAATGAGCAGTTCTTC. As protein: CASSPTRDNNEQFF.

The chain joins TRBV19 to TRBJ2-1, with 9 bases that match TRBD2. The CDR3 is made up of 15 amino acids. Germline assignment: CDR1 LNHDA and CDR2 SQIVND (reference sequence). The trim removed 1 base at V and 6 bases at J, leaving 4 bases unmatched. The CDR3 loop is CASSIVRGGGNEQFF. Written as DNA, the CDR3 is TGTGCCAGTAGTATAGTACGCGGGGGGGGCAATGAGCAGTTCTTC.

The chain joins TRBV5-6 to TRBJ1-6, with 10 positions matching TRBD1. With V trimmed by 5 bases and J by 7 bases, 9 bases remained unmatched. CDR3 size: 16 residues. From germline, CDR1 is SGHDT and CDR2 YYEEEE. The CDR3 region is CASSRDRGNLNSPLHF. For the CDR3, the DNA is TGTGCCAGCAGTCGGGACAGGGGAAACCTCAATTCACCCCTCCACTTT.

The chain carries TRBV10-2 and TRBJ2-7; 7 nucleotides align to TRBD2. Germline-derived CDR1 and CDR2 are WSHSY and SAAADI. After removal of 7 bases from V and 3 bases from J, the junction contained 3 bases not matched to a gene. The length of the CDR3 is 12 residues. CDR3 loop: CASMGGNYEQYF. Written as DNA, the CDR3 is TGCGCCAGCATGGGGGGGAACTACGAGCAGTACTTC.

This clone was seen a handful of times. The rearrangement joins TRBV5-6 to TRBJ1-1; 9 bases align to TRBD1. V gave up 2 bases and J gave up 7 bases; unmatched junction bases: 9. The CDR3 runs 15 residues. CDR1 is SGHDT, CDR2 YYEEEE, per germline. The CDR3 coding sequence is TGTGCCAGCAGCTTCCGGGACAGGGTATCGGGTGAAGCTTTCTTT. Its translation is CASSFRDRVSGEAFF.

The rearrangement joins TRBV10-3 to TRBJ2-7; a weak D match, TRBD1 (7 bases). Looked up from germline, CDR1 is ENHRY and CDR2 is SYGVKD. V lost 10 bases to trimming and J lost 5 bases, with 21 bases between them. This CDR3 contains 14 residues. CDR3 protein: CATNGGYGTDEQYF. The CDR3 bases are TGTGCCACCAACGGGGGTTATGGGACAGACGAGCAGTACTTC.

The rearrangement links TRBV4-2 to TRBJ1-1; D perhaps matches TRBD1 (6 bases). The CDR3 extends over 16 amino acids. V dropped 0 bases and J dropped 5 bases, with 16 bases sitting between them. From germline, CDR1 is LGHNA and CDR2 YNFKEQ. CDR3 sequence: CASSQEGADRGTEAFF. In nucleotides, the CDR3 is TGTGCCAGCAGCCAAGAAGGGGCGGACAGAGGAACTGAAGCTTTCTTT.

This chain uses TRBV19 with TRBJ2-4; maybe TRBD2 (5 bases). V gave up 5 bases and J gave up 8 bases, with 13 bases separating them. Germline CDR1 reads LNHDA; CDR2 reads SQIVND (reference sequence). The CDR3 has 13 amino acids. CDR3 in DNA: TGTGCCAGTAGTCCCCGGATGAGGGACATTCAGTACTTC. This translates into CASSPRMRDIQYF.

V gene TRBV5-4 combines with J gene TRBJ1-6; D is ambiguous. Trimming left V 4 bases short and J 10 bases short, with 15 bases between. The germline V gene encodes CDR1 SGHNT and CDR2 YYREEE (reference sequence). The CDR3 is 14 amino acids. The CDR3 protein is CASSGGSGGSPLHF. The CDR3 region has the DNA TGTGCCAGCAGCGGCGGGAGTGGCGGATCACCCCTCCACTTT.

The rearrangement uses TRBV5-6 and TRBJ2-7; TRBD1 agrees at 9 bases. This CDR3 comprises 15 residues. Germline-derived CDR1 and CDR2 are SGHDT and YYEEEE. The V gene end was trimmed by 4 bases and the J gene end by 2 bases; junction bases not matched to a gene: 7. The CDR3 spells CASSPDRDRAYEQYF. Written as DNA, the CDR3 is TGTGCCAGCAGCCCCGACCGGGACAGGGCCTACGAGCAGTACTTC.

The chain carries TRBV10-3 and TRBJ1-5; D may be TRBD1 (6 bases). This CDR3 comprises 14 residues. Germline lookup yields CDR1 ENHRY and CDR2 SYGVKD. Trimming removed 4 bases from V and 3 bases from J, with 10 bases in between. CDR3 sequence: CAISVGGVNQPQHF. CDR3 bases: TGTGCCATCAGTGTAGGGGGAGTCAATCAGCCCCAGCATTTT.

The V call is TRBV9, the J call TRBJ2-3, with D possibly TRBD1 on 5 matching bases. CDR1 and CDR2 (germline): SGDLS, YYNGEE. V was cut by 1 base and J by 5 bases, with 8 bases left in between. This CDR3 spans 13 amino acids. The CDR3, as DNA: TGTGCCAGCAGCGTATCTCAGGGAGATACGCAGTATTTT. Amino acid sequence: CASSVSQGDTQYF.